The 19 T cell receptor beta chains in this list originate from one sample, sequenced in a study of T-cell reconstitution after alpha-beta-depleted transplantation in children (dated by TCRdb to 2016 to 2018). In light of the paper, this sample's treatment or condition label describes: allogeneic hematopoietic cell transplantation with graft depleted of TCRalphabeta T cells and CD19 B cells. The library relied on PCR. TCRdb names Illumina HiSeq 2500 as the instrument used. TCR library preparation used molecular barcoding, with unique molecular identifiers applied to normalize quantification of the TCRbeta repertoire. TCRdb's own reprocessing of the public reads used fastp at Q25 and MiXCR and kept productive beta chains. Every entry covers one CDR3 protein and lists the most common genes and DNA from its rows. This sample has under 300,000 distinct CDR3 sequences in its table, and under 14% of those were observed once. The top ten constitute 23% of the sample.

Sequencing used peripheral blood, obtained 180 days after TCRalphabeta/CD19-depleted stem cell transplant. The receptors shown here come from a male patient under 10 years old who had a stem cell transplant for chronic granulomatous disease, so the T cells may come from the graft donor.

This clonotype has ten or more counts. The chain has TRBV5-5 and TRBJ2-7; tentatively, D is TRBD2 (5 bases). This CDR3 comprises 14 residues. Germline loops: CDR1 SGHKS, CDR2 YYEKEE (reference sequence). V was pared by 2 bases and J by 5 bases, with 14 bases between. The CDR3 spells CASSFTRVNHEQYF. The CDR3 DNA reads TGTGCCAGCAGCTTCACTAGAGTTAACCACGAGCAGTACTTC.

This clonotype was detected many times. V and J are TRBV7-8 and TRBJ2-1; no firm D call. The V end was cut by 8 bases, the J end by 0 bases, with 14 bases between. The CDR3 length is 15 residues. Per the germline V gene, CDR1 is SGHVS and CDR2 is FQNEAQ. CDR3 amino acids: CASAALPSSYNEQFF. CDR3 nucleotide sequence: TGTGCCAGCGCAGCCTTACCCTCCTCCTACAATGAGCAGTTCTTC. The full variable domain, in which reference TRBV7-8 and TRBJ2-1 provide the parts outside the CDR3, is GAGVSQSPRYKVAKRGQDVALRCDPISGHVSLFWYQQALGQGPEFLTYFQNEAQLDKSGLPSDRFFAERPEGSVSTLKIQRTQQEDSAVYLCASAALPSSYNEQFFGPGTRLTVL.

Many counts were recorded for this clonotype. The rearrangement links TRBV4-3 to TRBJ2-5, with D perhaps TRBD1 or TRBD2 (5 bases each). The CDR3 length is 16 residues. CDR1 and CDR2 (germline): LGHNA, YSLEER. The V and J ends lost 0 bases and 5 bases respectively, with 16 bases between them. The CDR3 is CASSQDPSGPGETQYF. DNA for the CDR3: TGCGCCAGCAGCCAAGATCCCTCGGGGCCGGGCGAGACCCAGTACTTC.

This clonotype was counted many times. This CDR3 reads CATSRGLAGGPEETQYF. CDR3 DNA sequence: TGTGCCACCAGCAGAGGACTAGCGGGAGGGCCAGAGGAGACCCAGTACTTC. V is TRBV15 and J is TRBJ2-5; 14 positions agree with TRBD2. J was trimmed by 5 bases and V by 1 base; bases with no gene match: 6. Germline CDR1 reads LNHNV; CDR2 reads YYDKDF (reference sequence). The CDR3 has 17 residues.

This clonotype was seen many times. The chain has TRBV30 and TRBJ2-7, with 12 bases that match TRBD2. J was trimmed by 1 base and V by 0 bases; bases with no gene match: 7. This CDR3 has 17 residues. CDR1 is GTSNPN and CDR2 is SVGIG in the germline V gene (reference sequence). CDR3 region: CAWSVTTGLAGSYEQYF. DNA of the CDR3: TGTGCCTGGAGTGTGACGACAGGACTAGCGGGATCCTACGAGCAGTACTTC.

Many counts were recorded for this clonotype. The rearrangement joins TRBV5-1 to TRBJ2-1; the match to TRBD2 covers 10 bases. CDR3 length: 15 amino acids. Trimming removed 0 bases from V and 9 bases from J; junction bases left unmatched: 6. In germline, CDR1 is SGHRS, CDR2 YFSETQ. The CDR3 region is CASSLALAGALEQFF. The CDR3 DNA follows: TGCGCCAGCAGCTTGGCGCTAGCGGGAGCTCTTGAGCAGTTCTTC.

Ten or more counts support this clonotype. The CDR3 reads CASSWSSRDSSYNSPLHF. CDR3 in DNA: TGTGCCAGCAGCTGGAGTTCCCGGGACAGCTCCTATAATTCACCCCTCCACTTT. This chain connects TRBV7-6 to TRBJ1-6, with 7 positions matching TRBD1. The ends lost 4 bases at V and 0 bases at J; junction bases unmatched: 9. This CDR3 has 18 amino acids. Germline CDR1 is SGHVS and CDR2 is FNYEAQ. The variable domain in full, with the rest retrieved from reference TRBV7-6 and TRBJ1-6, is GAGVSQSPRYKVTKRGQDVALRCDPISGHVSLYWYRQALGQGPEFLTYFNYEAQQDKSGLPNDRFSAERPEGSISTLTIQRTEQRDSAMYRCASSWSSRDSSYNSPLHFGNGTRLTVT.

This clonotype was seen ten or more times. The rearrangement links TRBV27 to TRBJ1-4; 7 bases align to TRBD1. This CDR3 has 14 residues. The V and J ends lost 2 bases and 8 bases, in that order; junction bases with no gene match: 5. Germline V CDR1 and CDR2: MNHEY, SMNVEV (reference sequence). The CDR3 protein is CASSLQPGQEKLFF. CDR3 nucleotide sequence: TGTGCCAGCAGTTTACAACCGGGACAGGAAAAACTGTTTTTT.

This clonotype was detected many times. The V and J genes are TRBV11-1 and TRBJ2-6, with D perhaps matching TRBD1 (6 bases). The CDR3 totals 15 residues. CDR1 is SGHAT, CDR2 FQDESV, per germline (reference sequence). V lost 5 bases to trimming and J lost 3 bases, with 11 bases between them. The CDR3 region is CASSTTGFGANVLTF. DNA of the CDR3: TGTGCCAGCAGCACCACAGGGTTTGGGGCCAACGTCCTGACTTTC.

On this clonotype itself: A much larger clone is a single base away; this may be a read error. The J gene is TRBJ2-3, the V gene TRBV20-1, with 7 bases aligning to TRBD1. The germline V gene encodes CDR1 DFQATT and CDR2 SNEGSKA (reference sequence). The CDR3 runs to 14 residues. The CDR3 DNA is TGCACTGCTACCCGGGACAGCAGTACAGATACGCAGTATTTT. This codes for CTATRDSSTDTQYF.

This clonotype appeared a few times. This chain links TRBV18 with TRBJ2-7; a possible D gene is TRBD1 (5 bases). CDR3 length equals 12 residues. Germline CDR1 reads KGHSH; CDR2 reads LQKENI. The V end was cut by 4 bases, the J end by 6 bases, with 10 bases between. For the CDR3, the DNA is TGTGCCAGCTCACAAAAAGGGGCCGAGCAGTACTTC. It is translated as CASSQKGAEQYF.

This clonotype was recorded many times. The chain links TRBV7-2 to TRBJ2-1, with D possibly TRBD2 on 6 matching bases. Per germline, CDR1 SGHTA and CDR2 FQGNSA. With 5 bases removed from V and 12 bases from J, the gap between germline ends came to 11 bases. This CDR3 has 11 amino acids. CDR3 in DNA: TGTGCCAGCAGCCGCACCGGGAGGCAGTTCTTC. The encoded protein is CASSRTGRQFF.

This clonotype has just a few counts. The chain employs TRBV30 and TRBJ2-2, with a possible D match to TRBD2 (6 bases). Germline values: CDR1 GTSNPN, CDR2 SVGIG (reference sequence). The CDR3 is made up of 14 amino acids. Trimming removed 5 bases at V and 5 bases at J, with 15 bases between. This CDR3 is CAWDRDSETGELFF. DNA for the CDR3: TGTGCCTGGGACCGGGACTCTGAGACCGGGGAGCTGTTTTTT.

Details on this clonotype: Compared with germline, one end of the junction differs, possibly owing to a read error. The rearrangement joins TRBV9 to TRBJ2-7; unclear D gene. This CDR3 is built from 14 residues. CDR1 is SGDLS and CDR2 is YYNGEE in the germline V gene. The CDR3 loop reads CASRVGRSSYEQYF. The CDR3 DNA reads as TGTGCCAGCAGAGTAGGGCGCAGCTCCTACGAGCAGTACTTC.

This clonotype was recorded at least ten times. The V gene is TRBV30, the J gene TRBJ1-1, with 7 positions matching TRBD1. The CDR3 is 17 residues long. Germline-derived CDR1 and CDR2 are GTSNPN and SVGIG (reference sequence). V lost 5 bases and J lost 0; bases outside the gene matches: 15. The CDR3 region has the DNA TGTGCCTGGGGCGCCCGACAGGGCTCGTATATGAACACTGAAGCTTTCTTT. Amino acids: CAWGARQGSYMNTEAFF.

The sample holds many counts of this clonotype. The rearrangement uses TRBV20-1 and TRBJ2-1, with D tentatively TRBD1 (5 bases). This CDR3 spans 15 amino acids. Germline V CDR1 and CDR2: DFQATT, SNEGSKA (reference sequence). Between the trimmed V and J ends, which lost 4 bases and 2 bases, there was a span of 15 bases. CDR3 in DNA: TGCAGTGCTACCGACCCGTCCAGGGCCTACAATGAGCAGTTCTTC. This encodes CSATDPSRAYNEQFF.

This clonotype has ten or more counts. The chain links TRBV20-1 to TRBJ1-2, with D possibly being TRBD1 (5 bases). CDR1 is DFQATT and CDR2 is SNEGSKA in the germline V gene (reference sequence). V was pared by 6 bases and J by 1 base, with 6 bases between. The CDR3 totals 11 residues. In nucleotides, the CDR3 is TGCAGTGCCGGGGGTAACTATGGCTACACCTTC. Translation gives CSAGGNYGYTF.

This clonotype appeared many times. The V call is TRBV11-2, the J call TRBJ1-3; 7 bases are a match to TRBD1. V lost 3 bases to trimming and J lost 10 bases; unmatched junction nucleotides: 3. CDR3 length equals 12 residues. Per germline, CDR1 SGHAT and CDR2 FQNNGV. CDR3 sequence reads: CASSFLQGTIYF. CDR3 bases: TGTGCCAGCAGCTTCCTACAGGGGACCATATATTTT.

This clonotype was recorded at least ten times. The chain couples TRBV5-1 to TRBJ1-2; TRBD1 agrees at 7 bases. Germline-derived CDR1 and CDR2 are SGHRS and YFSETQ. Trimming took 4 bases from V and 4 from J; bases not matched to a gene: 10. The CDR3 runs 15 residues. The CDR3 here is CASSTGDGASYGYTF. The CDR3 bases are TGCGCCAGCAGCACAGGGGACGGAGCATCCTATGGCTACACCTTC.